This TCR beta chain was sequenced in a study of cytomegalovirus exposure and HLA in healthy donors. The PCR made use of 60 Vbeta and 13 Jbeta primers. Sequencing used immunoSEQ multiplex PCR; TCRdb keeps in-frame clones, though not all of them. The sample has 90,000 to 150,000 clones, about four fifths seen once; the top ten hold 1.5%. Trimming took 4 bases from V and 3 from J; bases not matched to a gene: 10. Germline CDR1 MGHRA, CDR2 YSYEKL. The CDR3 runs 17 residues. This sequence was found in a woman younger than 30 in good health and CMV-seronegative. The chain employs TRBV4-1 and TRBJ2-2; 8 bases match TRBD1. The sequencing sample was made of PBMCs. CDR3 sequence: CASSPRSPGGYTGELFF. The CDR3 DNA reads TGCGCCAGCAGCCCCCGAAGTCCAGGGGGCTACACCGGGGAGCTGTTTTTT.